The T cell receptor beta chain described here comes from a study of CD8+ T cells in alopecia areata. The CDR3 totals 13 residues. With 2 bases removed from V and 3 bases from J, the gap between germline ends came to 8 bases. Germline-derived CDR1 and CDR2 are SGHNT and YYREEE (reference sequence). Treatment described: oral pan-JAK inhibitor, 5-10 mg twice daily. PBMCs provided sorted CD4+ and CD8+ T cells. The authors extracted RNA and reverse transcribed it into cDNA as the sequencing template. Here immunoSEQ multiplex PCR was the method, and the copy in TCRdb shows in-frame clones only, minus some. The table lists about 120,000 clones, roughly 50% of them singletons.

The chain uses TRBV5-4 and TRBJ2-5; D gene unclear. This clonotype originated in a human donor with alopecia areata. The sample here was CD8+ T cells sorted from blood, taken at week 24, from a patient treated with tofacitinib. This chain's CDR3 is CASSLFQKETQYF. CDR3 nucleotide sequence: TGTGCCAGCAGCTTATTTCAGAAAGAGACCCAGTACTTC.